The clone carrying this T cell receptor (beta chain) was counted a few times. Its antigen is undetermined. The CDR3 is 10 amino acids. Germline-derived CDR1 and CDR2 are SQVTM and ANQGSEA. Trimming left V 7 bases short and J 6 bases short, with 6 bases between. These data originate in a study of T-cell reconstitution after alpha-beta-depleted transplantation in children. Broader study findings: Alpha-beta T cells present about two months after transplant were reported to originate from several hundred expanded graft clones. The main origin of T-cell counts and diversity one year after transplant was newly produced T cells.

TCRbeta library preparation incorporated unique molecular identifiers. From the PCR reads, TCRdb called clonotypes with MiXCR, one entry per CDR3 protein. Of about 830,000 distinct CDR3 sequences detected, roughly 15% appear once; the ten largest clones hold 5%. This sequence originates from a male patient aged 10 to 17 who had a stem cell transplant for acute lymphoblastic leukemia, so the T cells may come from the graft donor. Sample: PBMCs, mostly from graft donor cells, taken 360 days after TCRalphabeta/CD19-depleted stem cell transplant. The chain links TRBV29-1 to TRBJ2-2, with a weak D call TRBD1 (6 bases). Written as DNA, the CDR3 is TGCAGCGCAGGGGCCGGGGAGCTGTTTTTT. Protein sequence: CSAGAGELFF.